This record looks at one T cell receptor beta chain sequence and its context. Trimming removed 8 bases from V and 2 bases from J, with 10 bases in between. This CDR3 region has 13 residues. This sample is part of a study of blood T cell repertoires in COVID-19. Overall study: The United States, Italy and Spain provided the acute and convalescent COVID-19 samples.

Under the authors' procedure: Estimation of nucleated cell counts was performed using reference gene primer amplification. The assay was immunoSEQ multiplex PCR, and TCRdb's table has in-frame clones only and misses some. V, J and clone size were drawn from that table, and D and trimming were deduced from the DNA. Found here are approximately 100,000 clones, 70% to 90% of them singletons; the top ten hold roughly 12%. Sequencing input: peripheral blood. The rearrangement links TRBV12-3 or TRBV12-4 to TRBJ2-1; weak D call: TRBD2 (5 bases). The receptor was isolated from a woman aged 30 to 39 with acute or convalescent COVID-19. CDR3 protein: CASSSGTYNEQFF. The CDR3 DNA is TGTGCCAGCTCCAGCGGAACCTACAATGAGCAGTTCTTC.